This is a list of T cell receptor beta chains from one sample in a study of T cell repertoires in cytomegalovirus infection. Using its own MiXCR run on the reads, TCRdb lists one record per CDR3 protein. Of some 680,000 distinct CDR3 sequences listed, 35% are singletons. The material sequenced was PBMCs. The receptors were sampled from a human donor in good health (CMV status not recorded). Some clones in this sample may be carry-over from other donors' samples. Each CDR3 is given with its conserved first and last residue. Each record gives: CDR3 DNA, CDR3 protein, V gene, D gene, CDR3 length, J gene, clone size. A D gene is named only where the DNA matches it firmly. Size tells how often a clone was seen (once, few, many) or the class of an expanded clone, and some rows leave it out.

CDR3nt: TGTGCCAGCAGCTGGGGACAGGGGGCGACTCGGTATGGCTACACCTTC
CDR3aa: CASSWGQGATRYGYTF
v_gene: TRBV11-1
d_gene: TRBD1
len: 16
j_gene: TRBJ1-2
abundance: .

CDR3nt: TGTGCCAGCAGTTTGGGGGGACAGGGAGACAATCAGCCCCAGCATTTT
CDR3aa: CASSLGGQGDNQPQHF
v_gene: TRBV12-3/TRBV12-4
d_gene: TRBD1
len: 16
j_gene: TRBJ1-5
abundance: few

CDR3nt: TGTGCCAGCAGCTCGAAACCCTCGGAGACTGGTGCCTACGAGCAGTACTTC
CDR3aa: CASSSKPSETGAYEQYF
v_gene: TRBV7-9
d_gene: .
len: 17
j_gene: TRBJ2-7
abundance: few

CDR3nt: TGTGCCAGCAGTCCCCGGGAGGGGGGCAGGTCACCCCTCCACTTT
CDR3aa: CASSPREGGRSPLHF
v_gene: TRBV6-2/TRBV6-3
d_gene: .
len: 15
j_gene: TRBJ1-6
abundance: .

CDR3nt: TGTGCCAGCAGCTCCTCCCCGATAGATGAAAAACTGTTTTTT
CDR3aa: CASSSSPIDEKLFF
v_gene: TRBV7-2
d_gene: .
len: 14
j_gene: TRBJ1-4
abundance: many

CDR3nt: TGCGCCAGCACCCAACACGGACGCACAGATACGCAGTATTTT
CDR3aa: CASTQHGRTDTQYF
v_gene: TRBV23-1
d_gene: .
len: 14
j_gene: TRBJ2-3
abundance: .

CDR3nt: TGCAGTGCTAGAGCCGCCGGGACAGTTAACACCGGGGAGCTGTTTTTT
CDR3aa: CSARAAGTVNTGELFF
v_gene: TRBV20-1
d_gene: TRBD1
len: 16
j_gene: TRBJ2-2
abundance: .

CDR3nt: TGTGCCAGCAGCTTAGGAGGGGAGGACACAGATACGCAGTATTTT
CDR3aa: CASSLGGEDTDTQYF
v_gene: TRBV7-6
d_gene: .
len: 15
j_gene: TRBJ2-3
abundance: many

CDR3nt: TGTGCCAGCAGTTTCAGAGTTTATAGCAATCAGCCCCATCATTTT
CDR3aa: CASSFRVYSNQPHHF
v_gene: TRBV28
d_gene: .
len: 15
j_gene: TRBJ1-5
abundance: .

CDR3nt: TGTGCCAGCAGTTTTGCCGTGGAAAGCAATCAGCCCCAGCATTTT
CDR3aa: CASSFAVESNQPQHF
v_gene: TRBV27
d_gene: .
len: 15
j_gene: TRBJ1-5
abundance: few

CDR3nt: TGCGCCAGCAGCCAAGTAGCAAGCAATCAGCCCCAGCATTTT
CDR3aa: CASSQVASNQPQHF
v_gene: TRBV4-1
d_gene: .
len: 14
j_gene: TRBJ1-5
abundance: many

CDR3nt: TGTGCCAGCAGTTATTACAGCAACACTGAAGCTTTCTTT
CDR3aa: CASSYYSNTEAFF
v_gene: TRBV6-5
d_gene: .
len: 13
j_gene: TRBJ1-1
abundance: .

CDR3nt: TGTGCCAGCAGCACCCGTCGGAGTGGGGGGGAGCTGTTTTTT
CDR3aa: CASSTRRSGGELFF
v_gene: TRBV7-2
d_gene: .
len: 14
j_gene: TRBJ2-2
abundance: many

CDR3nt: TGTGCCAGCAGTAGGGGGGGACTCGGGCTAGCGGATCACAATGAGCAGTTCTTC
CDR3aa: CASSRGGLGLADHNEQFF
v_gene: TRBV6-6
d_gene: .
len: 18
j_gene: TRBJ2-1
abundance: .

CDR3nt: TGTGCCAGCTACCAATCCCCGGGGACAGGCAGTAACACTGAAGCTTTCTTT
CDR3aa: CASYQSPGTGSNTEAFF
v_gene: TRBV28
d_gene: TRBD1
len: 17
j_gene: TRBJ1-1
abundance: .

CDR3nt: TGTGCCAGCAGCTTTTCAGGGATCAATTCACCCCTCCACTTT
CDR3aa: CASSFSGINSPLHF
v_gene: TRBV7-6
d_gene: .
len: 14
j_gene: TRBJ1-6
abundance: .

CDR3nt: TGTGCCAGCAGCCTAACCAGGACAGGGGATGAGCAGTACTTC
CDR3aa: CASSLTRTGDEQYF
v_gene: TRBV7-6
d_gene: TRBD1
len: 14
j_gene: TRBJ2-7
abundance: few

CDR3nt: TGTGCCAGCGGGAGGGCAAATAGGAACGCCGGGGAGCTGTTTTTT
CDR3aa: CASGRANRNAGELFF
v_gene: TRBV6-6
d_gene: TRBD2
len: 15
j_gene: TRBJ2-2
abundance: few

CDR3nt: TGTGCCAGCAGTCCCCTGGCTAGCGGGGTTAACTACGAGCAGTACTTC
CDR3aa: CASSPLASGVNYEQYF
v_gene: TRBV28
d_gene: TRBD2
len: 16
j_gene: TRBJ2-7
abundance: .

CDR3nt: TGTGCCAGCAGCCCTGTTAGGGGTCGCGAGCAGTACTTC
CDR3aa: CASSPVRGREQYF
v_gene: TRBV6-5
d_gene: .
len: 13
j_gene: TRBJ2-7
abundance: .

CDR3nt: TGTGCCAGTAGTATGACCACAGGGAGATTGGAGACCCAGTACTTC
CDR3aa: CASSMTTGRLETQYF
v_gene: TRBV19
d_gene: .
len: 15
j_gene: TRBJ2-5
abundance: .

CDR3nt: TGTGCCAGCAGTGCGACAGCTCTTGGTTCGAACACTGAAGCTTTCTTT
CDR3aa: CASSATALGSNTEAFF
v_gene: TRBV28
d_gene: .
len: 16
j_gene: TRBJ1-1
abundance: .

CDR3nt: TGTGCCTGTGGGACTAGCGGGAACGAGCAGTACTTC
CDR3aa: CACGTSGNEQYF
v_gene: TRBV6-8
d_gene: TRBD2
len: 12
j_gene: TRBJ2-7
abundance: .

CDR3nt: TGTGCCAGCAGTTTATTCGGACGCTCCTACGAGCAGTACTTC
CDR3aa: CASSLFGRSYEQYF
v_gene: TRBV28
d_gene: .
len: 14
j_gene: TRBJ2-7
abundance: .

CDR3nt: TGTGCCAGCAGCTTAGATCCAGGCACCTACGAGCAGTACTTC
CDR3aa: CASSLDPGTYEQYF
v_gene: TRBV7-2
d_gene: .
len: 14
j_gene: TRBJ2-7
abundance: many

CDR3nt: TGTGCCAGCAGCCAAGAGCCGGGCAGGGATAGCGAGCAGTACTTC
CDR3aa: CASSQEPGRDSEQYF
v_gene: TRBV7-8
d_gene: .
len: 15
j_gene: TRBJ2-7
abundance: many

CDR3nt: TGTGCCAGCAGCCGCGGGGGGGGCTACGAGCAGTACTTC
CDR3aa: CASSRGGGYEQYF
v_gene: TRBV7-2
d_gene: TRBD2
len: 13
j_gene: TRBJ2-7
abundance: many

CDR3nt: TGCAGCGTTGAGGTCGGCACAGATACGCAGTATTTT
CDR3aa: CSVEVGTDTQYF
v_gene: TRBV29-1
d_gene: .
len: 12
j_gene: TRBJ2-3
abundance: few

CDR3nt: TGTGCCAGTAGTATAACCCTGGACAGGATACATTCACCCCTCCACTTT
CDR3aa: CASSITLDRIHSPLHF
v_gene: TRBV19
d_gene: TRBD1
len: 16
j_gene: TRBJ1-6
abundance: few